These 29 T cell receptor beta chains came from one sample sequenced in a study of patients and donors after allogeneic stem cell transplantation. In TCRdb, the RT-PCR reads were re-called with MiXCR into one record per CDR3 protein. The sample has about a million distinct CDR3 sequences, more than 15% seen once. Material for sequencing was blood, either unsorted or a sorted T cell fraction (not recorded which). Receptors originate from a human donor who was either an allogeneic HSCT recipient or a stem cell or donor lymphocyte infusion donor (not recorded which). It is not recorded whose cells these are; they may come from a transplant donor.

V usage is TRBV20-1 and J usage is TRBJ2-5; D ambiguous. The V gene's germline CDR1 is DFQATT and CDR2 SNEGSKA (reference sequence). V was trimmed by 5 bases and J by 7 bases, leaving 8 bases between them. CDR3 length: 10 residues. CDR3 amino acids: CSAPMGTQYF. As DNA, the CDR3 is TGCAGTGCTCCCATGGGGACCCAGTACTTC.

V usage is TRBV4-1 and J usage is TRBJ2-7; D is unresolved. The CDR3 is made up of 13 amino acids. With 1 base removed from V and 6 bases from J, the gap between germline ends came to 10 bases. Germline V gene data show CDR1 as MGHRA and CDR2 as YSYEKL. CDR3: CASSQVQQSEQYF. As DNA, the CDR3 is TGCGCCAGCAGCCAAGTGCAACAGAGCGAGCAGTACTTC.

The J gene is TRBJ1-1, the V gene TRBV29-1; D not certain. The CDR3 totals 12 residues. Looked up from germline, CDR1 is SQVTM and CDR2 is ANQGSEA. Trimming removed 4 bases at V and 1 base at J, with 7 bases between. CDR3 nucleotide sequence: TGCAGCGTTGCTTGGGAGAACACTGAAGCTTTCTTT. Translation: CSVAWENTEAFF.

V usage is TRBV9 and J usage is TRBJ1-6; 7 nucleotides agree with TRBD1. The junction had 0 bases not matched to a gene; V was cut back by 3 bases and J by 9 bases. The CDR3 has 12 amino acids. Germline values: CDR1 SGDLS, CDR2 YYNGEE. The CDR3 DNA reads as TGTGCCAGCAGCGCAGGGGGTTCACCCCTCCACTTT. It specifies CASSAGGSPLHF.

The J gene is TRBJ1-5, the V gene TRBV6-1; 8 bases map to TRBD1. Germline CDR1 MNHNS, CDR2 SASEGT. J gave up 4 bases and V 6 bases, and 14 bases lay outside the gene matches. This CDR3 contains 17 residues. The CDR3 coding sequence is TGTGCCAGCAGCTTAACCGGGACAGGCTCTTCTAATCAGCCCCAGCATTTT. Protein sequence: CASSLTGTGSSNQPQHF.

This clonotype appeared a few times. V is TRBV20-1 and J is TRBJ1-6; 7 bases align to TRBD1. Trimming cost V 5 bases and J 7 bases; bases outside gene matches: 11. Germline values: CDR1 DFQATT, CDR2 SNEGSKA (reference sequence). The CDR3 contains 15 residues. The CDR3, as DNA: TGCAGTGCTCAAATTGCCGGGACAGCAAATTCACCCCTCCACTTT. Translating it yields CSAQIAGTANSPLHF.

The V gene is TRBV2, the J gene TRBJ1-6, with D tentatively TRBD1 (6 bases). This CDR3 is 14 amino acids long. The V gene's germline CDR1 is SNHLY and CDR2 FYNNEI. With 2 bases removed from V and 10 bases from J, the gap between germline ends came to 12 bases. CDR3: CASSESRGGSPLHF. The CDR3 region has the DNA TGTGCCAGCAGTGAAAGCAGGGGTGGCTCACCCCTCCACTTT.

This clonotype was seen a few times. V is TRBV5-1 and J is TRBJ2-3; the match to TRBD2 covers 9 bases. The J segment lost 0 bases and the V segment lost 1 base, leaving 3 bases of the junction unmatched. The CDR3 is 16 amino acids. Germline V gene data show CDR1 as SGHRS and CDR2 as YFSETQ. The CDR3 spells CASSLKRGESTDTQYF. The CDR3 DNA sequence: TGCGCCAGCAGCTTGAAGCGGGGGGAAAGCACAGATACGCAGTATTTT.

The chain recombines TRBV7-2 with TRBJ2-1; D not resolved. Trimming left V 5 bases short and J 15 bases short, with 14 bases between. There are 11 residues in the CDR3. Germline lookup yields CDR1 SGHTA and CDR2 FQGNSA. The CDR3 DNA reads TGTGCCAGCAGCATCGGAGACCGTGTGTTCTTC. It codes for CASSIGDRVFF.

This clonotype came up a few times. This chain links TRBV4-1 with TRBJ1-5; D gene unclear. This CDR3 region has 15 residues. The V end lost 0 bases, the J end lost 9 bases, and 15 bases lay between the germline ends. Germline CDR1 and CDR2: MGHRA and YSYEKL. The CDR3: CASSQDGGGVGPQHF. The DNA of the CDR3 is TGCGCCAGCAGCCAAGATGGTGGAGGAGTGGGGCCCCAGCATTTT.

The chain joins TRBV5-5 to TRBJ2-3, with a tentative D call TRBD1 (5 bases). Deletions cut 3 bases from V and 1 base from J, with 9 bases between. Germline loops: CDR1 SGHKS, CDR2 YYEKEE (reference sequence). The length of the CDR3 is 14 residues. CDR3 region: CASSYDSGTDTQYF. CDR3 in DNA: TGTGCCAGCAGCTACGACAGCGGCACAGATACGCAGTATTTT.

In its sample, this clonotype was seen many times. The chain uses TRBV5-1 and TRBJ2-1; 8 nucleotides agree with TRBD2. This CDR3 has 16 residues. Germline V gives CDR1 SGHRS, CDR2 YFSETQ. The trim removed 5 bases at V and 0 bases at J, leaving 7 bases unmatched. The CDR3 protein is CASSSTSGSSYNEQFF. The CDR3 nucleotides read TGCGCCAGCAGTTCCACTAGCGGAAGCTCCTACAATGAGCAGTTCTTC.

This clonotype was counted only a few times. The chain links TRBV5-5 to TRBJ2-1; 7 bases match TRBD2. Unmatched junction bases numbered 4, after V lost 1 base and J lost 6 bases. The CDR3 has 14 residues. Per the germline V gene, CDR1 is SGHKS and CDR2 is YYEKEE (reference sequence). Here the CDR3 reads CASSLRPGGNEQFF. CDR3 bases: TGTGCCAGCAGCTTGCGCCCGGGAGGCAATGAGCAGTTCTTC.

This chain joins TRBV10-3 and TRBJ1-2, with 10 positions matching TRBD1. With 2 bases clipped from V and 4 bases from J, the junction kept 7 bases outside the gene matches. CDR3 length: 16 amino acids. Germline V gene data show CDR1 as ENHRY and CDR2 as SYGVKD. CDR3 sequence (DNA): TGTGCCATCAGTGAGACGGACAGGGGGAAGAGCTATGGCTACACCTTC. Translating it yields CAISETDRGKSYGYTF.

This clonotype has at least ten counts. The chain links TRBV24-1 to TRBJ2-1; D is undetermined. The CDR3 is made up of 16 amino acids. V was trimmed by 1 base and J by 4 bases, leaving 13 bases between them. CDR1 and CDR2 (germline): KGHDR, SFDVKD. CDR3 protein: CATSDFKSGAYNEQFF. In nucleotides, the CDR3 is TGTGCCACCAGTGATTTTAAGTCCGGCGCTTACAATGAGCAGTTCTTC.

The chain employs TRBV29-1 and TRBJ2-5; 8 nucleotides line up with TRBD1. The V gene's germline CDR1 is SQVTM and CDR2 ANQGSEA. V lost 4 bases to trimming and J lost 7 bases; unmatched junction nucleotides: 5. The CDR3 covers 12 residues. CDR3 loop: CSVGTGLVTQYF. In DNA, the CDR3 is TGCAGCGTTGGGACAGGGTTGGTGACCCAGTACTTC.

This clonotype has ten or more counts. The V gene is TRBV5-1, the J gene TRBJ1-1, with D perhaps matching TRBD1 (5 bases). Germline CDR1 reads SGHRS; CDR2 reads YFSETQ. This CDR3 spans 16 amino acids. V was pared by 2 bases and J by 2 bases, with 16 bases between. This chain's CDR3 is CASSLHRTSINTEAFF. The DNA of the CDR3 is TGCGCCAGCAGCTTACACAGGACTTCAATTAACACTGAAGCTTTCTTT.

This clonotype showed up many times. The genes are TRBV12-3 or TRBV12-4 and TRBJ1-3; D not resolved. Trimming took 6 bases from V and 0 from J, leaving 6 bases between them. The CDR3 is made up of 13 amino acids. CDR3 sequence (DNA): TGTGCCAGCAGAGGACCCTCTGGAAACACCATATATTTT. Amino acid sequence: CASRGPSGNTIYF.

The CDR3 region has the DNA TGTGCCAGCAGGGGAGACTATGGCTACACCTTC. Translated, it gives CASRGDYGYTF. The rearrangement uses TRBV6-5 and TRBJ1-2; D ambiguous. Trimming cost V 6 bases and J 3 bases, with 5 bases left between them. The CDR3 runs to 11 residues. CDR1 is MNHEY and CDR2 is SVGAGI in the germline V gene.

This clonotype was found many times. This rearrangement joins TRBV12-3 or TRBV12-4 to TRBJ1-1; D gene uncertain. Between the trimmed V and J ends, which lost 6 bases and 5 bases, there was a span of 10 bases. The CDR3 contains 12 residues. CDR3 nucleotides: TGTGCCAGCAGCCGAGCGGGTACTGAAGCTTTCTTT. It encodes CASSRAGTEAFF.

In its sample, this clonotype was seen a few times. This chain connects TRBV6-5 to TRBJ1-2; TRBD1 aligns across 8 bases. The V gene end was trimmed by 0 bases and the J gene end by 3 bases; junction bases not matched to a gene: 9. The germline CDR1 and CDR2 sequences are MNHEY and SVGAGI. The CDR3 is made up of 17 amino acids. CDR3 coding DNA: TGTGCCAGCAGTTACTCGAACCAGGGGGCTTTCGACTATGGCTACACCTTC. Protein sequence: CASSYSNQGAFDYGYTF.

A few counts support this clonotype. The CDR3 reads CSVRLAGVPGELFF. DNA for the CDR3: TGCAGTGTCCGACTAGCGGGAGTCCCCGGGGAGCTGTTTTTT. J is TRBJ2-2 and V is TRBV20-1; TRBD2 matches at 12 bases. The trim removed 7 bases at V and 6 bases at J, leaving 6 bases unmatched. The germline V gene has CDR1 DFQATT and CDR2 SNEGSKA (reference sequence). This CDR3 comprises 14 residues.

This clonotype was counted only a few times. The rearrangement uses TRBV7-9 and TRBJ2-7; D unclear. Germline-derived CDR1 and CDR2 are SEHNR and FQNEAQ (reference sequence). The germline V and J ends were trimmed by 1 base and 7 bases, with 11 bases remaining between them. The CDR3 totals 13 residues. The CDR3 DNA is TGTGCCAGCAGCTTAGGAGGCTTGGAGGAGCAGTACTTC. Amino acid sequence: CASSLGGLEEQYF.

This clonotype was detected only a few times. The rearrangement joins TRBV9 to TRBJ2-5; 9 bases fit TRBD2. In germline, CDR1 is SGDLS, CDR2 YYNGEE. Unmatched junction bases numbered 15, after V lost 4 bases and J lost 5 bases. The CDR3 spans 17 residues. The CDR3 loop is CASSPKPGLANWETQYF. In DNA form, the CDR3 reads TGTGCCAGCAGCCCCAAACCCGGACTAGCGAATTGGGAGACCCAGTACTTC.

V gene TRBV27 combines with J gene TRBJ2-3; no clear D. Germline CDR1 and CDR2: MNHEY and SMNVEV (reference sequence). The CDR3 spans 14 residues. V was shortened by 1 base and J by 1 base, with 6 bases between the two germline ends. CDR3 DNA sequence: TGTGCCAGCAGTTTATTTCTCCGCACAGATACGCAGTATTTT. This translates into CASSLFLRTDTQYF.

This clonotype was counted between two and nine times. This chain links TRBV20-1 with TRBJ2-3, with D perhaps matching TRBD2 (5 bases). This CDR3 comprises 15 residues. V dropped 0 bases and J dropped 2 bases, with 12 bases sitting between them. Looked up from germline, CDR1 is DFQATT and CDR2 is SNEGSKA (reference sequence). The CDR3 DNA is TGCAGTGCTAGAGAGGGCACTAGTCCCACAGATACGCAGTATTTT. It yields the protein CSAREGTSPTDTQYF.

The table lists this clonotype with a few counts. Written as DNA, the CDR3 is TGTGCCAGCAGCTTACCGGGACAGGGGTGGGAGGGTCCGCCCCAGCATTTT. Translated: CASSLPGQGWEGPPQHF. The V and J genes are TRBV7-8 and TRBJ1-5; 10 nucleotides line up with TRBD1. Germline V lookup: CDR1 SGHVS, CDR2 FQNEAQ. The CDR3 runs to 17 residues. Trimming cost V 2 bases and J 9 bases; bases outside gene matches: 13.

In this sample, this clonotype turned up a few times. V and J are TRBV29-1 and TRBJ2-2; no clear D. The V gene's germline CDR1 is SQVTM and CDR2 ANQGSEA. This CDR3 contains 12 residues. The V end lost 1 base, the J end lost 5 bases, and 5 bases lay between the germline ends. The CDR3 DNA is TGCAGCGTTGAAGTGGGAACCGGGGAGCTGTTTTTT. Protein product: CSVEVGTGELFF.

The chain is built from TRBV5-1 and TRBJ1-2; maybe TRBD1 (5 bases). This CDR3 spans 16 amino acids. CDR1 SGHRS and CDR2 YFSETQ come from the germline V gene. V was clipped by 2 bases and J by 3 bases, with 17 bases between them. CDR3 nucleotides: TGCGCCAGCAGCTTTGAGTATGGAGGGGAGGACTATGGCTACACCTTC. Translating gives CASSFEYGGEDYGYTF.